This is a list of T cell receptor beta chains from one sample in a study of Graves' ophthalmopathy and Graves' hyperthyroidism. TCRdb processed the multiplex PCR reads anew with MiXCR; each CDR3 protein has one entry. The data show some 750,000 distinct CDR3 sequences, with roughly 40% seen just once and approximately 43% held by the top ten. The sequencing input was peripheral blood. Receptor source: an adult man with Graves' ophthalmopathy. CDR3s include the opening cysteine and the closing phenylalanine or tryptophan. D genes are given only for firm matches. For some rows the clone size is stated as once, few or many, or as a class when expanded; others skip it.

d_gene,j_gene,v_gene,abundance,CDR3nt,CDR3aa
.,TRBJ1-2,TRBV12-3/TRBV12-4,.,TGTGCCAGCAGTTCCCAAATTGCTACTAACTATGGCTACACCTTC,CASSSQIATNYGYTF
TRBD1,TRBJ1-1,TRBV10-3,many,TGTGCCATCAGCGCCGGGACAGGGTACACGAACACTGAAGCTTTCTTT,CAISAGTGYTNTEAFF
TRBD1,TRBJ1-6,TRBV13,.,TGTGCCAGCAGCGCCACGACAGGGGAGTCACCCCTCCACTTT,CASSATTGESPLHF
.,TRBJ2-3,TRBV7-2,many,TGTGCCAGCAGCGCCAGCGCAGATACGCAGTATTTT,CASSASADTQYF
.,TRBJ2-2,TRBV11-1,.,TGTGCTAGAGACCCTAGCGCTATGAACACCGGGGAGCTGTTTTTT,CARDPSAMNTGELFF
TRBD1,TRBJ1-1,TRBV20-1,few,TGCAGTGCCCCCGGGACAGGGTGGGTCACTGAAGCTTTCTTT,CSAPGTGWVTEAFF
.,TRBJ2-6,TRBV19,.,TGTGCCAGTAGGACCAACGTCCTGACTTTC,CASRTNVLTF
TRBD2,TRBJ2-7,TRBV9,many,TGTGCCAGCAGCGCCGGGACTAGCGGGGCCTACGAGCAGTACTTC,CASSAGTSGAYEQYF
.,TRBJ1-1,TRBV10-3,many,TGTGCCATCAGTGGATTCGGCAGTGAAGCTTTCTTT,CAISGFGSEAFF
.,TRBJ1-6,TRBV20-1,few,TGCAGTGCTAGCGGCGCAGGGGATAATTCACCCCTCCACTTT,CSASGAGDNSPLHF
TRBD1,TRBJ2-2,TRBV7-9,.,TGTGCCAGCAGCTTCGGGACAGGGAGTACCGGGGAGCTGTTTTTT,CASSFGTGSTGELFF
.,TRBJ2-7,TRBV9,few,TGTGCCAGCAGCGTAGAACAACAGGGCGGCTACGAGCAGTACTTC,CASSVEQQGGYEQYF
TRBD1,TRBJ2-7,TRBV7-9,.,TGTGCCAGCAGCTTAAAGACAGGGCTTACCTACGAGCAGTACTTC,CASSLKTGLTYEQYF
.,TRBJ2-7,TRBV10-3,.,TGTGCCAACAGTGAGACAAGATTC,CANSETRF
.,TRBJ2-5,TRBV5-6,few,TGTGCCAGCAGCTTCATTGAGACAGACCAAGAGACCCAGTACTTC,CASSFIETDQETQYF
.,TRBJ1-5,TRBV20-1,.,TGCAGTGCTAGAGATTTTAAACGGGATCAGCCCCAGCATTTT,CSARDFKRDQPQHF
.,TRBJ2-5,TRBV12-3/TRBV12-4,.,TGTGCCAGCAGCTTGGGAGGCAGGGGGGTTGAGACCCAGTACTTC,CASSLGGRGVETQYF
TRBD1,TRBJ1-2,TRBV7-9,.,TGTGCCAGCAGCTTAATTTCAGGACAGGGGGCCCATGGCTACACCTTC,CASSLISGQGAHGYTF
.,TRBJ1-4,TRBV19,.,TGTGCCAGTAGCCCCTGGACAGACATCAAAAAACTGTTTTTT,CASSPWTDIKKLFF
TRBD1,TRBJ1-5,TRBV9,.,TGTGCCAGCAGCCAGGGGGGCATCCAGCCCCAGCATTTT,CASSQGGIQPQHF
.,TRBJ1-2,TRBV10-3,many,TGTGCCATCACCGACGGGGCAACCGACTATGGCTACACCTTC,CAITDGATDYGYTF
TRBD2,TRBJ2-5,TRBV20-1,.,TGCAGTGCTAGAGTGGGGGCGGGAGGGATGGAGACCCAGTACTTC,CSARVGAGGMETQYF
.,TRBJ1-1,TRBV7-9,.,TGTGCCAGCAGCTTAGGAGTTCCCACTGAAGCTTTCTTT,CASSLGVPTEAFF
.,TRBJ2-7,TRBV24-1,.,TGTGCCAGCAGTTCGCGACTCAGGGGCGAGCAGTACTTC,CASSSRLRGEQYF
TRBD1,TRBJ2-5,TRBV29-1,.,TGCAGCGTTGGACAGGGTAGGACCCAGTACTTC,CSVGQGRTQYF
TRBD1,TRBJ2-5,TRBV11-1,.,TGTGCCAGCAGCACCGGGACAGGGGGCAAAGAGACCCAGTACTTC,CASSTGTGGKETQYF
.,TRBJ2-7,TRBV6-5,once,TGTGCCAGCAGGAACGACGGTTACGAGCAGTACTTC,CASRNDGYEQYF
TRBD1,TRBJ1-1,TRBV3-1,.,TGTGCCAGCAGCAGATTCAGGGGGCAGAACACTGAAGCTTTCTTT,CASSRFRGQNTEAFF
TRBD2,TRBJ2-7,TRBV7-9,.,TGTGCCAGCAGTACCCGGGGGGTGGGAGAGAGCTCCTACGAGCAGTACTTC,CASSTRGVGESSYEQYF
.,TRBJ2-7,TRBV5-5,many,TGTGCCAGCAGCTTGGGCTACGGCAGCTACGAGCAGTACTTC,CASSLGYGSYEQYF
.,TRBJ1-3,TRBV7-9,.,TGTGCCAGCAGCTTAAGGGGCCGGAACACCATATATTTT,CASSLRGRNTIYF
.,TRBJ2-6,TRBV7-9,.,TGTGCCAGCAGCTTGGCCGGGCCTGGGGCCAACGTCCTGGCTTTC,CASSLAGPGANVLAF
.,TRBJ1-2,TRBV6-5,.,TGTGCCAGCAGTGAAACCAGGGCCTATGGCTACACCTTC,CASSETRAYGYTF
.,TRBJ1-6,TRBV2,many,TGTGCCAGCAGCGGTGCGGTTGGGATTTCACCCCTCCACTTT,CASSGAVGISPLHF
.,TRBJ2-7,TRBV29-1,many,TGCAGCGTTGGGGGGGCAGGGGACGAGCAGTACTTC,CSVGGAGDEQYF
TRBD1,TRBJ1-4,TRBV9,.,TGTGCCAGCAGCGGTCCGCAGGGGGTGATGTTTTTT,CASSGPQGVMFF
TRBD1,TRBJ2-7,TRBV7-9,once,TGTGCCAGCAGCTTCGGACAGGTATTCGAGCAGTACTTC,CASSFGQVFEQYF
.,TRBJ1-1,TRBV4-2,many,TGTGCCAGCAGCCAAGATATCGCAGTTAACACTGAAGCTTTCTTT,CASSQDIAVNTEAFF
TRBD1,TRBJ1-5,TRBV7-2,many,TGTGCCAGCAGCGCCGGACAGGTCGGTCAGCCCCAGCATTTT,CASSAGQVGQPQHF
.,TRBJ1-6,TRBV7-2,many,TGTGCCAGCAGCTTAGAGCCAAGGGCGGGATCACCCCTCCACTTT,CASSLEPRAGSPLHF
.,TRBJ2-7,TRBV7-2,.,TGTGCCAGCAGCTCGAGGACAGTCACCAACTACGAGCAGTACTTC,CASSSRTVTNYEQYF
.,TRBJ1-1,TRBV20-1,few,TGCAGTGGACAGAACGGTTTTTATGAAGCTTTCTTT,CSGQNGFYEAFF
.,TRBJ1-6,TRBV7-2,many,TGTGCCAGCAGCTTATTATCAGACTATAATTCACCCCTCCACTTT,CASSLLSDYNSPLHF
.,TRBJ1-2,TRBV10-3,.,TGTGCCATCAGTACCGGGGGGCTCGGCTACACCTTC,CAISTGGLGYTF
.,TRBJ2-6,TRBV7-2,few,TGTGCCAGCAGCTTAGACGCTAAAAGGGGTAACTCTGGGGCCAACGTCCTGACTTTC,CASSLDAKRGNSGANVLTF
.,TRBJ2-2,TRBV2,many,TGTGCCACGAGGGCGGGCACCGCGAACACCGGGGAGCTGTTTTTT,CATRAGTANTGELFF
.,TRBJ2-7,TRBV29-1,many,TGCAGCGTTGAAGTCGCCTACGAGCAGTACTTC,CSVEVAYEQYF
.,TRBJ2-7,TRBV7-8,many,TGTGCCAGCAGCATGAGCTACGAGCAGTACTTC,CASSMSYEQYF
.,TRBJ2-5,TRBV12-3/TRBV12-4,many,TGTGCCAGCAGTTTTGGAGCAAACGGGGAGACCCAGTACTTC,CASSFGANGETQYF
.,TRBJ1-1,TRBV10-3,.,TGTGCCATCAGTGACGGGAGAAAAGCTTTCTTT,CAISDGRKAFF